This T cell receptor beta chain was recovered during a study of technical replicates of blood from a few donors. Using immunoSEQ multiplex PCR, the repertoire was profiled, and TCRdb retains in-frame clones only, with some absent. This sample has tens of thousands of clones; 94% occur once, and the top ten carry 0.2% to 0.25%. The CDR3 contains 18 residues. J gave up 5 bases and V 0 bases, and 13 bases lay outside the gene matches. CDR1 and CDR2 from the germline V gene are SGHKS and YYEKEE (reference sequence). Sequences were obtained from T cells isolated from PBMCs. The rearrangement uses TRBV5-5 and TRBJ2-2; 7 bases fit TRBD1. This TCR derives from a human donor in good health. Written as DNA, the CDR3 is TGTGCCAGCAGCTTGGCCCCTACAGGGGAAAGAAGGACCGGGGAGCTGTTTTTT. As protein: CASSLAPTGERRTGELFF. The full variable domain, in which reference TRBV5-5 and TRBJ2-2 provide the parts outside the CDR3, is DAGVTQSPTHLIKTRGQQVTLRCSPISGHKSVSWYQQVLGQGPQFIFQYYEKEERGRGNFPDRFSARQFPNYSSELNVNALLLGDSALYLCASSLAPTGERRTGELFFGEGSRLTVL.